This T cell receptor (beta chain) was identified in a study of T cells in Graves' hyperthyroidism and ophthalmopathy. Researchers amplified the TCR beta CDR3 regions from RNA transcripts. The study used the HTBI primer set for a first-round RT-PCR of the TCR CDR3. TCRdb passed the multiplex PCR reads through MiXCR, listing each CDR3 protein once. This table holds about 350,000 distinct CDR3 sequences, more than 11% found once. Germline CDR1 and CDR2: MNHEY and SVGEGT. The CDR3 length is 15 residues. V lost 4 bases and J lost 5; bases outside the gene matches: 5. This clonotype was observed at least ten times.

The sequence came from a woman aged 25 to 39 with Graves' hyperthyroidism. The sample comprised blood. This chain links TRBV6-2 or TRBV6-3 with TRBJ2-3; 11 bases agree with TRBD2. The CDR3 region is CASSWSGTSGDTQYF. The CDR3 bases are TGTGCCAGCAGTTGGTCCGGGACTAGCGGAGATACGCAGTATTTT.